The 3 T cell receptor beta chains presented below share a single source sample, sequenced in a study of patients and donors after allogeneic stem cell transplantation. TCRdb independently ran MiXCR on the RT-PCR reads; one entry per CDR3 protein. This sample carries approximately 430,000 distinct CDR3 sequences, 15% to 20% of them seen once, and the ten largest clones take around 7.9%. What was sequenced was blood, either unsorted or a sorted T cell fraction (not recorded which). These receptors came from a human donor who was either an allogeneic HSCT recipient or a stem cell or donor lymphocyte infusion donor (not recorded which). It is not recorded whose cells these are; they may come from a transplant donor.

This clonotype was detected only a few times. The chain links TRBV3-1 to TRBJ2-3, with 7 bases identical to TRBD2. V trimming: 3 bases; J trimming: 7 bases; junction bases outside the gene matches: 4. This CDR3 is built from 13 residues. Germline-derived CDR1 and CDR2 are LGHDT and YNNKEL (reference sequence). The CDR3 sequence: CASSHRAGHTQYF. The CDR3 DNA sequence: TGTGCCAGCAGCCATAGAGCGGGGCATACGCAGTATTTT.

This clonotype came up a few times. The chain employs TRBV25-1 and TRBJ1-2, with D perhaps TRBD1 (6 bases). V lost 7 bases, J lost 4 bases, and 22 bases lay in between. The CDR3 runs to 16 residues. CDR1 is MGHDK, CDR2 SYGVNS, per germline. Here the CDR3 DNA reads TGTGCCAGCATAGACTCTCGGAAGGGGGACGGCTATGGCTACACCTTC. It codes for CASIDSRKGDGYGYTF.

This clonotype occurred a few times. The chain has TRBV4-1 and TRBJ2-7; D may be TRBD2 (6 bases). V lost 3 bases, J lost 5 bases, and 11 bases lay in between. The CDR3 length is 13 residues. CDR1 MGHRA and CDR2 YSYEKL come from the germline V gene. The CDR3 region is CASSQDPSDEQYF. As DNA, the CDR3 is TGCGCCAGCAGCCAGGACCCTAGCGACGAGCAGTACTTC.